Following are 14 T cell receptor beta chains from one sample sequenced in a study of control samples from healthy donors and cancer patients. Produced via immunoSEQ multiplex PCR; TCRdb's table is partial and in-frame only. The sample has 95,000 to 150,000 clones; about 90% are singletons. Material for sequencing was blood. Every receptor here comes from a man between 18 and 29 years old in good health.

J is TRBJ2-1 and V is TRBV12-3 or TRBV12-4; D is unclear. V was cut by 7 bases and J by 3 bases, with 7 bases left in between. The CDR3 extends over 12 amino acids. CDR3 in amino acids: CASTSDYNEQFF. The CDR3 DNA reads TGTGCCAGCACCTCGGACTACAATGAGCAGTTCTTC.

The chain recombines TRBV29-1 with TRBJ2-5, with a tentative D call TRBD2 (5 bases). The CDR3 extends over 16 amino acids. The V gene lost 1 base and the J gene lost 1 base, with 16 bases spanning the gap. The germline CDR1 and CDR2 sequences are SQVTM and ANQGSEA. The CDR3 is CSVEGWQRGSQETQYF. The CDR3 bases are TGCAGCGTTGAAGGGTGGCAGAGAGGGTCCCAAGAGACCCAGTACTTC.

This chain uses TRBV7-8 with TRBJ1-2, with TRBD1 matching 10 bases. V trimming: 1 base; J trimming: 6 bases; junction bases outside the gene matches: 14. CDR1 and CDR2 from the germline V gene are SGHVS and FQNEAQ. The CDR3 is made up of 18 amino acids. CDR3 region: CASSLGLGAGTGVNGYTF. For the CDR3, the DNA is TGTGCCAGCAGCTTAGGTTTAGGCGCCGGGACAGGGGTGAATGGCTACACCTTC.

The rearrangement joins TRBV10-3 to TRBJ2-5; D ambiguous. V shed 0 bases and J shed 5 bases, with 13 bases lying between them. This CDR3 contains 15 residues. Germline V gene data show CDR1 as ENHRY and CDR2 as SYGVKD. CDR3: CAISESRTPGETQYF. The DNA for the CDR3 is TGTGCCATCAGTGAGTCGAGGACGCCAGGCGAGACCCAGTACTTC.

The V gene is TRBV19, the J gene TRBJ2-3; maybe TRBD1 (6 bases). Trimming left V 1 base short and J 2 bases short, with 13 bases between. The CDR3 has 16 residues. The germline CDR1 and CDR2 sequences are LNHDA and SQIVND (reference sequence). The CDR3 DNA is TGTGCCAGTAGTATAGTTGGGGGCCGGGTCACAGATACGCAGTATTTT. Residues: CASSIVGGRVTDTQYF.

V is TRBV6-5 and J is TRBJ2-7; D may correspond to TRBD1 or TRBD2 (5 bases each). The V end lost 6 bases, the J end lost 0 bases, and 12 bases lay between the germline ends. CDR1 is MNHEY, CDR2 SVGAGI, per germline. The CDR3 extends over 14 amino acids. CDR3 nucleotides: TGTGCCAGCAGAAGAGGGACGGCCTCCTACGAGCAGTACTTC. Translation gives CASRRGTASYEQYF.

This clone has only one observation. CDR3 coding DNA: TGTGCCAGCAGCTTAGCTAGCGGGAGGCCCTCCGAGCAGTACTTC. This codes for CASSLASGRPSEQYF. The rearrangement links TRBV11-2 to TRBJ2-7; 11 nucleotides match TRBD2. The CDR3 is 15 residues long. Germline V gene lookup returns CDR1 SGHAT and CDR2 FQNNGV. Unmatched junction bases numbered 5, after V lost 1 base and J lost 6 bases.

The rearrangement joins TRBV27 to TRBJ1-3; D is uncertain. Trimming stripped 6 bases from V and 4 bases from J, with 10 bases between. Germline CDR1 and CDR2: MNHEY and SMNVEV (reference sequence). The CDR3 runs 13 residues. The DNA for the CDR3 is TGTGCCAGCAGGGGGATGGGAGGAAACACCATATATTTT. Translated, it gives CASRGMGGNTIYF.

Concerning this clone: Distinct nucleotide sequences in the sample also encode this CDR3. This chain uses TRBV18 with TRBJ1-5; D gene unclear. The CDR3 has 13 amino acids. Per germline, CDR1 KGHSH and CDR2 LQKENI. Trimming stripped 2 bases from V and 5 bases from J, with 7 bases between. The chain's CDR3 is CASSPGQDQPQHF. The CDR3 nucleotides read TGTGCCAGCTCACCAGGGCAGGATCAGCCCCAGCATTTT.

The rearrangement uses TRBV23-1 and TRBJ2-1, with TRBD1 matching over 7 bases. TRBV23-1 is reported as an ORF; its role is uncertain. CDR3 length: 15 residues. The ends lost 0 bases at V and 8 bases at J; junction bases unmatched: 7. The CDR3 region is CASSQSQGVCDEQFF. The DNA of the CDR3 is TGCGCCAGCAGTCAATCCCAGGGGGTCTGCGATGAGCAGTTCTTC.

The chain recombines TRBV20-1 with TRBJ1-4, with 7 bases aligning to TRBD1. Germline V lookup: CDR1 DFQATT, CDR2 SNEGSKA (reference sequence). Losses at the gene ends were 3 bases for V and 2 bases for J; bases not matched to a gene: 9. CDR3 length: 16 residues. CDR3 sequence (DNA): TGCAGTGCTAGTTTTGGGACAGCAAGTACTAATGAAAAACTGTTTTTT. The encoded protein is CSASFGTASTNEKLFF.

The chain is built from TRBV7-9 and TRBJ2-1; TRBD2 aligns across 13 bases. From germline, CDR1 is SEHNR and CDR2 FQNEAQ (reference sequence). Trimming at V came to 8 bases and at J to 8 bases, leaving 3 bases not matched to a gene. CDR3 length: 13 residues. The CDR3 nucleotides are TGTGCCAGCCTGGGACTAGCGGGATATGAGCAGTTCTTC. Translation gives CASLGLAGYEQFF. Based on the CDR3 plus reference TRBV7-9 and TRBJ2-1, the full variable domain is DTGVSQNPRHKITKRGQNVTFRCDPISEHNRLYWYRQTLGQGPEFLTYFQNEAQLEKSRLLSDRFSAERPKGSFSTLEIQRTEQGDSAMYLCASLGLAGYEQFFGPGTRLTVL.

This chain uses TRBV4-1 with TRBJ2-5, with 8 bases lining up with TRBD1. Trimming cost V 0 bases and J 1 base; bases outside gene matches: 13. Germline V gives CDR1 MGHRA, CDR2 YSYEKL. This CDR3 contains 19 residues. The CDR3 is CASSQDTPGTGVFQETQYF. The CDR3 bases are TGCGCCAGCAGCCAAGATACACCCGGGACAGGAGTCTTCCAAGAGACCCAGTACTTC.

CDR3 sequence reads: CASSISGSGNTIYF. CDR3 nucleotide sequence: TGTGCCAGTAGTATTTCGGGCTCTGGAAACACCATATATTTT. J is TRBJ1-3 and V is TRBV19, with D hard to call. CDR3 length equals 14 residues. V was clipped by 3 bases and J by 0 bases, with 6 bases between them. CDR1 and CDR2 (germline): LNHDA, SQIVND (reference sequence).